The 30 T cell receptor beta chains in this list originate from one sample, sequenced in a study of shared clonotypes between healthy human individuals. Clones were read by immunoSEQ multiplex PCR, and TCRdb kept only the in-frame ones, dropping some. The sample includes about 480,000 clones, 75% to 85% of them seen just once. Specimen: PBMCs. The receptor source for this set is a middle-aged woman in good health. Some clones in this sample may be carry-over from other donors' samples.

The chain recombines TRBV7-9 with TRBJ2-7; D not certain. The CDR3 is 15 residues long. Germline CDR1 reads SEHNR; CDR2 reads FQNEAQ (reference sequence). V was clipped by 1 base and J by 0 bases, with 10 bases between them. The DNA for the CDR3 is TGTGCCAGCAGCTTAGGCCAGAGCTCCTCCTACGAGCAGTACTTC. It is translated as CASSLGQSSSYEQYF.

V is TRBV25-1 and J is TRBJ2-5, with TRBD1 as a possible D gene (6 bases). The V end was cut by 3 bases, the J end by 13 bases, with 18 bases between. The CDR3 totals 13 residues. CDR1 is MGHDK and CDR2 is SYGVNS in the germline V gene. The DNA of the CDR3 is TGTGCCAGCAGTGAGGGACACCCAAGGGTCCTGTACTTC. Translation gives CASSEGHPRVLYF.

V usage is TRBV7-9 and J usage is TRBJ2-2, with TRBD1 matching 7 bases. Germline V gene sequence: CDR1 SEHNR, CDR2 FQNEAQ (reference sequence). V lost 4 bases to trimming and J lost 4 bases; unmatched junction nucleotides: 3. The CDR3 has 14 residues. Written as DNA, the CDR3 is TGTGCCAGCAGCTGGGGACAGATCACCGGGGAGCTGTTTTTT. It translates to CASSWGQITGELFF. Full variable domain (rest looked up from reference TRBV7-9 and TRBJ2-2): DTGVSQNPRHKITKRGQNVTFRCDPISEHNRLYWYRQTLGQGPEFLTYFQNEAQLEKSRLLSDRFSAERPKGSFSTLEIQRTEQGDSAMYLCASSWGQITGELFFGEGSRLTVL.

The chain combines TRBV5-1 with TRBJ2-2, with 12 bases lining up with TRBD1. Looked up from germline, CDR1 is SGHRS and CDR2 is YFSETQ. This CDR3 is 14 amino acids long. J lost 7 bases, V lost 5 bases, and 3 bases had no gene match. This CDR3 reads CASRGQGASGELFF. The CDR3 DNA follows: TGCGCCAGCAGGGGACAGGGGGCAAGCGGGGAGCTGTTTTTT.

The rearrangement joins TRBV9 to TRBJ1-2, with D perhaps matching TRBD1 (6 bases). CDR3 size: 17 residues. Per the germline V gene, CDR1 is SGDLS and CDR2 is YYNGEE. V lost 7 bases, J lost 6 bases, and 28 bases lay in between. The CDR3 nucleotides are TGTGCCAGCTCCCTAGGTCTCGGTCTATCACAGGGCCATGGCTACACCTTC. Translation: CASSLGLGLSQGHGYTF.

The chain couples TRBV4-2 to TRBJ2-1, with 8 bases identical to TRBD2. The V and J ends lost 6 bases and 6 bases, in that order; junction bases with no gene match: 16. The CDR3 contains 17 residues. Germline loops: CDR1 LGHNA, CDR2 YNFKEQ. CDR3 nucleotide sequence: TGTGCCAGCAGTTCAAGAGGGGGTAGCGGGAAATTCAATGAGCAGTTCTTC. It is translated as CASSSRGGSGKFNEQFF.

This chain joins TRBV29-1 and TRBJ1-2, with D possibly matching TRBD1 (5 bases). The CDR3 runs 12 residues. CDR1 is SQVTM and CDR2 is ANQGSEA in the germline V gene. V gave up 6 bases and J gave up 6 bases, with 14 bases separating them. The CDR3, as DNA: TGCAGCGTGCCCGGGACTGTTCATGGCTACACCTTC. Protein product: CSVPGTVHGYTF.

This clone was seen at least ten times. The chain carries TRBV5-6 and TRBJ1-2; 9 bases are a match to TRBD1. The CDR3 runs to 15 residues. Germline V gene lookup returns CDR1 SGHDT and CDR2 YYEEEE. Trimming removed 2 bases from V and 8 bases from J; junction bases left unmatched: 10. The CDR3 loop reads CASSLNIGTGSGYTF. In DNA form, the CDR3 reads TGTGCCAGCAGCTTAAATATTGGGACAGGGAGCGGCTACACCTTC.

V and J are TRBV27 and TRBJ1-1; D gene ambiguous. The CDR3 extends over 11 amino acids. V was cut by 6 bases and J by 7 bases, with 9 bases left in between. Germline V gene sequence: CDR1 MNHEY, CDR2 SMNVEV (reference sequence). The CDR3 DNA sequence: TGTGCCAGCAGGGTGGGGTTTGAAGCTTTCTTT. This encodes CASRVGFEAFF.

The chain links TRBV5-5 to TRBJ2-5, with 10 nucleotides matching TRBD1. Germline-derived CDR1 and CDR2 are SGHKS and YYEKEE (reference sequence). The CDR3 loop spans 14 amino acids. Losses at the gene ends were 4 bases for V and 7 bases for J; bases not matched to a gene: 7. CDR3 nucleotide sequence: TGTGCCAGCAGCCAGACAGGGGGCGAGGGGACCCAGTACTTC. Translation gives CASSQTGGEGTQYF.

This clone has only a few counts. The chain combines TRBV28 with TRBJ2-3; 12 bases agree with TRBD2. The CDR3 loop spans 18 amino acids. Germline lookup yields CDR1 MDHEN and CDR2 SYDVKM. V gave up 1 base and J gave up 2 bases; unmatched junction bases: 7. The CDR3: CASSLSRGTSGFTDTQYF. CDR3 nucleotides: TGTGCCAGCAGTTTATCTAGGGGGACTAGCGGGTTCACAGATACGCAGTATTTT.

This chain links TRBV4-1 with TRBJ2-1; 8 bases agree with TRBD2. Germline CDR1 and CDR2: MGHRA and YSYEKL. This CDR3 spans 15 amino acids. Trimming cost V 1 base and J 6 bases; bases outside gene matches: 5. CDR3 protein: CASSQGLAGRNEQFF. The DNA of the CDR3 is TGCGCCAGCAGCCAAGGCCTAGCGGGCCGCAATGAGCAGTTCTTC.

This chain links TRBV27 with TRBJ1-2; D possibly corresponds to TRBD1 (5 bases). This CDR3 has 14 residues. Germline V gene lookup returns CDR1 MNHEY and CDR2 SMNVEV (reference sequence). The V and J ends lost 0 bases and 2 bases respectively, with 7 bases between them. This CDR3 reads CASSLSRQNYGYTF. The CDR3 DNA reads TGTGCCAGCAGTTTATCGCGACAGAACTATGGCTACACCTTC.

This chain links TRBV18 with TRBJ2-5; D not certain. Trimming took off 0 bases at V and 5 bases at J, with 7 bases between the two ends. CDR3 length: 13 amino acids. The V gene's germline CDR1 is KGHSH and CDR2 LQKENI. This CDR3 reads CASSPPFRETQYF. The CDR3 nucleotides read TGTGCCAGCTCACCACCATTCCGGGAGACCCAGTACTTC.

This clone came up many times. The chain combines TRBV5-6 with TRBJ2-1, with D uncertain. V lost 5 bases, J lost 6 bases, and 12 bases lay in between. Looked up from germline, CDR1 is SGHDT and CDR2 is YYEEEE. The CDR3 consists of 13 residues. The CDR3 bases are TGTGCCAGCAGTATAGGGTCTGGCAATGAGCAGTTCTTC. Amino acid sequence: CASSIGSGNEQFF. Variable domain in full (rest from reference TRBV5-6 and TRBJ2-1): DAGVTQSPTHLIKTRGQQVTLRCSPKSGHDTVSWYQQALGQGPQFIFQYYEEEERQRGNFPDRFSGHQFPNYSSELNVNALLLGDSALYLCASSIGSGNEQFFGPGTRLTVL.

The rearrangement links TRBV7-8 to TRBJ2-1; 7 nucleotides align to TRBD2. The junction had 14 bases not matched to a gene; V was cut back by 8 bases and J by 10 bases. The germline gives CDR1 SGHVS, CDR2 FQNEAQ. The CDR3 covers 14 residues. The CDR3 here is CASVAGRAGTEQFF. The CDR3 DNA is TGTGCCAGCGTAGCTGGGAGGGCGGGGACGGAGCAGTTCTTC.

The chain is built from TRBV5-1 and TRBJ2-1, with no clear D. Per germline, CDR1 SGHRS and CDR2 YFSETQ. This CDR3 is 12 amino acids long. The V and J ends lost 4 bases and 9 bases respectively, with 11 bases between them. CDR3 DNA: TGCGCCAGCAGCAGGGTCCGAAGTGAGCAGTTCTTC. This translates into CASSRVRSEQFF.

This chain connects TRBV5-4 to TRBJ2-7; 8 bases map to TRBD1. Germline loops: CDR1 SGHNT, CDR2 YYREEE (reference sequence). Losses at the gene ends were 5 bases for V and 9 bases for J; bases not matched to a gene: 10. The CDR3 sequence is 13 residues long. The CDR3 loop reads CASRQGQDRLQYF. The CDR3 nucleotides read TGTGCCAGCAGACAGGGACAGGATCGTCTGCAGTACTTC.

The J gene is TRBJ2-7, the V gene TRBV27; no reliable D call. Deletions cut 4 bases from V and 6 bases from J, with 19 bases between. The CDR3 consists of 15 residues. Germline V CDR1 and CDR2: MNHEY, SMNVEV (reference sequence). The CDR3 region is CASSSRRSNVGEQYF. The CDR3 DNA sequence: TGTGCCAGCAGTTCCCGACGGTCCAACGTCGGCGAGCAGTACTTC.

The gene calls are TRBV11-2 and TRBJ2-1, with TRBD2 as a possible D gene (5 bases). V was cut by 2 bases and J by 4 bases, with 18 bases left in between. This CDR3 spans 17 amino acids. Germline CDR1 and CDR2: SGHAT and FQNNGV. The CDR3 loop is CASSLRSGSLGYNEQFF. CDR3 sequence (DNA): TGTGCCAGCAGCTTAAGGAGCGGCTCCCTCGGTTACAATGAGCAGTTCTTC.

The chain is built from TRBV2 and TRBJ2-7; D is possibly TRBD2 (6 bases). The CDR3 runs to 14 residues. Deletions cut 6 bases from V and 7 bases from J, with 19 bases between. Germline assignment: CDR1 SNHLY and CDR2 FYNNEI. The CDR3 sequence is CASRREAKSVEQYF. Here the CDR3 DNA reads TGTGCCAGCAGGCGGGAAGCAAAGTCGGTAGAGCAGTACTTC.

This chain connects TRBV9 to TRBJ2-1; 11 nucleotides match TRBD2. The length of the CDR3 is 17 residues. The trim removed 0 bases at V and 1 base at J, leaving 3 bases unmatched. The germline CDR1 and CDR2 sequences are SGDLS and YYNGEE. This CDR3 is CASSVVASGRSYNEQFF. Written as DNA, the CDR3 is TGTGCCAGCAGCGTAGTGGCTAGCGGGAGGTCCTACAATGAGCAGTTCTTC.

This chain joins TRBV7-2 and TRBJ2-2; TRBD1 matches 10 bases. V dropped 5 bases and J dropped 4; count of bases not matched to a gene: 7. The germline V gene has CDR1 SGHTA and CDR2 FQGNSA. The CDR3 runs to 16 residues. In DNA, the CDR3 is TGTGCCAGCAGCCCTCCCCGGACAGGGGGCACCGGGGAGCTGTTTTTT. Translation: CASSPPRTGGTGELFF.

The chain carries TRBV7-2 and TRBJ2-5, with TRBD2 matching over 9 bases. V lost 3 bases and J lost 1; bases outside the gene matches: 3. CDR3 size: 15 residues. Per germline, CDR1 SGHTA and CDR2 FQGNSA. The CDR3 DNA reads TGTGCCAGCAGCTTGACTAGCGGCCTCCAAGAGACCCAGTACTTC. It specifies CASSLTSGLQETQYF. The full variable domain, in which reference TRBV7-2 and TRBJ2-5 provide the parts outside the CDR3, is GAGVSQSPSNKVTEKGKDVELRCDPISGHTALYWYRQSLGQGLEFLIYFQGNSAPDKSGLPSDRFSAERTGGSVSTLTIQRTQQEDSAVYLCASSLTSGLQETQYFGPGTRLLVL.

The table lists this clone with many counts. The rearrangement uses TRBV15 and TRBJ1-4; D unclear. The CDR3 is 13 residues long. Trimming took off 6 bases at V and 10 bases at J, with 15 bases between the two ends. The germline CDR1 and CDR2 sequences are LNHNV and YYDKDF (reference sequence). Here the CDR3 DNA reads TGTGCCACCAGGCCGGGAGATGTAGGAAAACTGTTTTTT. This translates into CATRPGDVGKLFF. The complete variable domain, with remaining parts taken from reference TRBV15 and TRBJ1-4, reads DAMVIQNPRYQVTQFGKPVTLSCSQTLNHNVMYWYQQKSSQAPKLLFHYYDKDFNNEADTPDNFQSRRPNTSFCFLDIRSPGLGDTAMYLCATRPGDVGKLFFGSGTQLSVL.

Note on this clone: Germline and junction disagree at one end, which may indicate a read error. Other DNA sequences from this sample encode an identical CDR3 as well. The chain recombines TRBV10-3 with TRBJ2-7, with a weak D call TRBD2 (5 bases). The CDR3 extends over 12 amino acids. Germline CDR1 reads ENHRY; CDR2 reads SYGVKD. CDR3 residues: CAISAPGSEQYF. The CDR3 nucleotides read TGCGCCATCAGTGCACCGGGGAGCGAGCAGTACTTC.

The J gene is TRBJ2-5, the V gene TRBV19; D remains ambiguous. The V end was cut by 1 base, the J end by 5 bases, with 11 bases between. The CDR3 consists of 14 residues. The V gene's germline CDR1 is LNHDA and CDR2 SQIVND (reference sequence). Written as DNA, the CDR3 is TGTGCCAGTAGTATAGGAGGTAGCTGGGAGACCCAGTACTTC. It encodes CASSIGGSWETQYF. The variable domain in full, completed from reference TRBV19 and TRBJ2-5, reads DGGITQSPKYLFRKEGQNVTLSCEQNLNHDAMYWYRQDPGQGLRLIYYSQIVNDFQKGDIAEGYSVSREKKESFPLTVTSAQKNPTAFYLCASSIGGSWETQYFGPGTRLLVL.

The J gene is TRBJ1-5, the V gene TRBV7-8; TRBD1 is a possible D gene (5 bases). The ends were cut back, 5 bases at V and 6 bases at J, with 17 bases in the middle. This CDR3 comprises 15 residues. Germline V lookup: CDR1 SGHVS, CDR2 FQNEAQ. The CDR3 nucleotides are TGTGCCAGCAGCCGAGGGAGAGGGGCCGGTCAGCCCCAGCATTTT. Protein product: CASSRGRGAGQPQHF. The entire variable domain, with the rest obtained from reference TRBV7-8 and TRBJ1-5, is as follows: GAGVSQSPRYKVAKRGQDVALRCDPISGHVSLFWYQQALGQGPEFLTYFQNEAQLDKSGLPSDRFFAERPEGSVSTLKIQRTQQEDSAVYLCASSRGRGAGQPQHFGDGTRLSIL.

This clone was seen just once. In DNA form, the CDR3 reads TGTGCCAGCAGAACAGGACTGGCCCAAGAGACCCAGTACTTC. This encodes CASRTGLAQETQYF. J is TRBJ2-5 and V is TRBV28; perhaps D is TRBD1 or TRBD2 (5 bases each). Per the germline V gene, CDR1 is MDHEN and CDR2 is SYDVKM. The V end lost 6 bases, the J end lost 1 base, and 12 bases lay between the germline ends. The CDR3 totals 14 residues.

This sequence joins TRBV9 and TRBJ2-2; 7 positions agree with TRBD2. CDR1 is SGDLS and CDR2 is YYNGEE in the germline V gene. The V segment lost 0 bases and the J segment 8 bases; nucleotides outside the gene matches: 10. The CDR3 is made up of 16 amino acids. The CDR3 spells CASSVVGGSISGELFF. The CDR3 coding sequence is TGTGCCAGCAGCGTAGTCGGCGGGAGTATCTCGGGGGAGCTGTTTTTT.